Presented here are 30 T cell receptor beta chains from one specimen sequenced in a study of cytomegalovirus exposure and HLA in healthy donors. The PCR was carried out with 60 Vbeta primers and 13 Jbeta primers. TCRdb keeps only in-frame clones here, not all; method: immunoSEQ multiplex PCR. The sample has some 190,000 clones, more than 75% seen once; the top ten hold 2% to 3%. The source material was PBMCs. Receptors originate from a woman aged 30 to 39 in good health and CMV-seropositive.

V and J are TRBV18 and TRBJ1-4; D is undetermined. Germline CDR1 is KGHSH and CDR2 is LQKENI. The V and J ends lost 6 bases and 4 bases respectively, with 21 bases between them. This CDR3 comprises 17 residues. The CDR3 reads CASSPPATRLLNEKLFF. The CDR3 nucleotides are TGTGCCAGCTCCCCGCCTGCCACGAGACTCCTTAATGAAAAACTGTTTTTT.

The chain links TRBV5-1 to TRBJ1-4, with D possibly being TRBD1 (6 bases). Trimming left V 1 base short and J 6 bases short, with 10 bases between. CDR1 is SGHRS, CDR2 YFSETQ, per germline. This CDR3 is 14 amino acids long. The CDR3 region is CASSLQGRDEKLFF. In DNA, the CDR3 is TGCGCCAGCAGCTTGCAGGGGCGCGATGAAAAACTGTTTTTT.

V is TRBV10-1 and J is TRBJ1-1, with D hard to call. The CDR3 loop spans 14 amino acids. V lost 6 bases to trimming and J lost 1 base, with 12 bases between them. Germline-derived CDR1 and CDR2 are WNHNN and SYGVQD (reference sequence). CDR3 DNA: TGCGCCAGCAGACCCGTCCCGGGGAACACTGAAGCTTTCTTT. This sequence encodes CASRPVPGNTEAFF.

In its sample, this clone was seen once. The chain employs TRBV6-5 and TRBJ2-7; TRBD2 aligns across 7 bases. Trimming cost V 0 bases and J 2 bases; bases outside gene matches: 4. The CDR3 consists of 15 residues. Germline V lookup: CDR1 MNHEY, CDR2 SVGAGI. CDR3 loop: CASSYSGEGTYEQYF. DNA of the CDR3: TGTGCCAGCAGTTACTCAGGGGAGGGTACCTACGAGCAGTACTTC.

The chain uses TRBV28 and TRBJ2-3, with unresolved D. Germline CDR1 and CDR2: MDHEN and SYDVKM. CDR3 length: 13 residues. Trimming took 4 bases from V and 6 from J, leaving 11 bases between them. The CDR3 sequence is CASSSYEADTQYF. For the CDR3, the DNA is TGTGCCAGCAGTTCCTACGAGGCCGATACGCAGTATTTT.

The CDR3 DNA sequence: TGTGCCAGCGGTCCGGCGGGGGGGCCGGAGACCCAGTACTTC. This codes for CASGPAGGPETQYF. The chain is built from TRBV4-2 and TRBJ2-5; 9 bases are shared with TRBD2. V lost 8 bases and J lost 5; bases outside the gene matches: 9. The CDR3 runs 14 residues. The germline V gene encodes CDR1 LGHNA and CDR2 YNFKEQ.

The V and J genes are TRBV9 and TRBJ1-5, with TRBD1 as a possible D gene (5 bases). This CDR3 comprises 18 residues. Germline V lookup: CDR1 SGDLS, CDR2 YYNGEE. Trimming shortened V by 4 bases and J by 5 bases, and 25 bases separated the two germline ends. The CDR3 protein is CASSFPVWFRADDQPQHF. Here the CDR3 DNA reads TGTGCCAGCAGCTTCCCGGTCTGGTTCAGGGCAGACGATCAGCCCCAGCATTTT.

This clone has more than one count but fewer than ten. This chain joins TRBV6-6 and TRBJ1-4; 7 bases match TRBD1. V lost 8 bases to trimming and J lost 0 bases; unmatched junction nucleotides: 3. CDR1 and CDR2 (germline): MNHNY, SVGAGI (reference sequence). This CDR3 is built from 14 residues. The CDR3 sequence: CASRQGPTNEKLFF. The CDR3 DNA follows: TGTGCCAGCCGACAGGGACCAACTAATGAAAAACTGTTTTTT.

The V gene is TRBV7-2, the J gene TRBJ2-3; 9 bases are a match to TRBD2. The germline CDR1 and CDR2 sequences are SGHTA and FQGNSA. The V and J ends lost 0 bases and 6 bases, in that order; junction bases with no gene match: 4. CDR3 length: 15 residues. CDR3 protein: CASSLAASGEDTQYF. The CDR3 DNA sequence: TGTGCCAGCAGCTTAGCGGCTAGCGGGGAGGATACGCAGTATTTT.

This chain connects TRBV9 to TRBJ2-2; 8 bases line up with TRBD2. The CDR3 covers 17 residues. J lost 4 bases, V lost 0 bases, and 8 bases had no gene match. The V gene's germline CDR1 is SGDLS and CDR2 YYNGEE. CDR3 DNA sequence: TGTGCCAGCAGCGTAGAAGCTAGCGGGTCCGTCACCGGGGAGCTGTTTTTT. Amino acid sequence: CASSVEASGSVTGELFF.

The V call is TRBV14, the J call TRBJ2-3, with TRBD2 as a possible D gene (6 bases). Trimming took off 4 bases at V and 2 bases at J, with 19 bases between the two ends. CDR1 is SGHDN and CDR2 is FVKESK in the germline V gene. This CDR3 contains 17 residues. The CDR3 reads CASSRPEGRGTTDTQYF. CDR3 DNA: TGTGCCAGCAGCCGCCCGGAGGGGCGGGGCACCACAGATACGCAGTATTTT.

The chain uses TRBV9 and TRBJ1-6; D uncertain. The CDR3 is 15 amino acids. Germline CDR1 SGDLS, CDR2 YYNGEE. The V and J ends lost 0 bases and 7 bases respectively, with 11 bases between them. The CDR3 DNA follows: TGTGCCAGCAGCGTAGGAGGCCCGCTCAATTCACCCCTCCACTTT. It specifies CASSVGGPLNSPLHF. The complete variable domain, with remaining parts taken from reference TRBV9 and TRBJ1-6, reads DSGVTQTPKHLITATGQRVTLRCSPRSGDLSVYWYQQSLDQGLQFLIQYYNGEERAKGNILERFSAQQFPDLHSELNLSSLELGDSALYFCASSVGGPLNSPLHFGNGTRLTVT.

The chain links TRBV27 to TRBJ2-1, with TRBD2 matching 9 bases. After removal of 5 bases from V and 7 bases from J, the junction contained 18 bases not matched to a gene. CDR3 length: 18 residues. Germline V gene lookup returns CDR1 MNHEY and CDR2 SMNVEV (reference sequence). In DNA, the CDR3 is TGTGCCAGCAGTCTCGGGACTAGCAGGGGGGGGATGGTGAATGAGCAGTTCTTC. It yields the protein CASSLGTSRGGMVNEQFF.

To note about this clone: Sequence at one end of the junction differs from germline and may be a read error. The chain carries TRBV19 and TRBJ2-2; a weak D match, TRBD2 (5 bases). This CDR3 comprises 13 residues. CDR1 LNHDA and CDR2 SQIVND come from the germline V gene (reference sequence). CDR3: CASSPLVLGELFF. Here the CDR3 DNA reads TGTGCCAGTAGCCCCCTGGTCCTTGGGGAGTTGTTTTTT.

This chain links TRBV10-2 with TRBJ1-1; TRBD1 aligns across 7 bases. CDR3 size: 14 residues. Germline V gene data show CDR1 as WSHSY and CDR2 as SAAADI. With 7 bases clipped from V and 3 bases from J, the junction kept 8 bases outside the gene matches. The CDR3, as DNA: TGCGCCAGCACCCCGTCCGGGACAGACACTGAAGCTTTCTTT. Encoded protein: CASTPSGTDTEAFF.

V gene TRBV19 combines with J gene TRBJ1-5, with TRBD1 as a possible D gene (5 bases). V shed 7 bases and J shed 5 bases, with 18 bases lying between them. Per the germline V gene, CDR1 is LNHDA and CDR2 is SQIVND (reference sequence). The CDR3 sequence is 15 residues long. CDR3 loop: CASKPPARGDQPQHF. The CDR3 DNA reads as TGTGCCAGTAAGCCGCCCGCCCGGGGGGATCAGCCCCAGCATTTT. The variable domain in full, with the rest retrieved from reference TRBV19 and TRBJ1-5, is DGGITQSPKYLFRKEGQNVTLSCEQNLNHDAMYWYRQDPGQGLRLIYYSQIVNDFQKGDIAEGYSVSREKKESFPLTVTSAQKNPTAFYLCASKPPARGDQPQHFGDGTRLSIL.

The V and J genes are TRBV29-1 and TRBJ1-5; D unclear. Germline V gene lookup returns CDR1 SQVTM and CDR2 ANQGSEA. The CDR3 extends over 14 amino acids. The V end was cut by 4 bases, the J end by 4 bases, with 14 bases between. The CDR3 DNA reads as TGCAGCGTTGGCCGAGGCGGGGTAAATCAGCCCCAGCATTTT. It encodes CSVGRGGVNQPQHF.

The chain combines TRBV6-6 with TRBJ1-1, with TRBD1 identical over 7 bases. V was clipped by 2 bases and J by 5 bases; unmatched bases: 5. The germline CDR1 and CDR2 sequences are MNHNY and SVGAGI (reference sequence). This CDR3 has 14 amino acids. The CDR3 sequence: CASSYQQGNTEAFF. The DNA for the CDR3 is TGTGCCAGCAGTTACCAACAGGGGAATACTGAAGCTTTCTTT.

V is TRBV5-5 and J is TRBJ2-2; D perhaps matches TRBD1 (5 bases). Trimming left V 4 bases short and J 0 bases short, with 13 bases between. CDR3 size: 16 residues. Germline CDR1 is SGHKS and CDR2 is YYEKEE (reference sequence). CDR3 protein: CASSIYRSPNTGELFF. As DNA, the CDR3 is TGTGCCAGCAGCATATACAGGAGTCCGAACACCGGGGAGCTGTTTTTT.

The chain recombines TRBV7-6 with TRBJ2-1, with a weak D call TRBD1 (5 bases). The germline V gene has CDR1 SGHVS and CDR2 FNYEAQ. The CDR3 sequence is 15 residues long. Trimming took off 5 bases at V and 5 bases at J, with 16 bases between the two ends. The CDR3 region has the DNA TGTGCCAGCAGCCTCCCCCAGGGTGGGGACAATGAGCAGTTCTTC. This translates into CASSLPQGGDNEQFF.

This sequence joins TRBV5-1 and TRBJ2-2; D gene ambiguous. CDR3 length: 13 amino acids. The V end lost 4 bases, the J end lost 5 bases, and 9 bases lay between the germline ends. The germline CDR1 and CDR2 sequences are SGHRS and YFSETQ. CDR3 DNA sequence: TGCGCCAGCAGCAAGCCCATTACCGGGGAGCTGTTTTTT. This encodes CASSKPITGELFF.

V is TRBV12-5 and J is TRBJ2-3, with TRBD2 matching over 10 bases. The CDR3 runs 16 residues. V gave up 0 bases and J gave up 2 bases; unmatched junction bases: 2. Germline V gives CDR1 LGHNT, CDR2 FRNRAP. The CDR3: CASGLVAGGPTDTQYF. The CDR3 DNA reads as TGTGCTAGTGGTTTGGTAGCGGGGGGGCCCACAGATACGCAGTATTTT.

The chain couples TRBV19 to TRBJ2-3, with 7 bases aligning to TRBD1. This CDR3 region has 16 residues. Germline loops: CDR1 LNHDA, CDR2 SQIVND (reference sequence). Losses at the gene ends were 2 bases for V and 4 bases for J; bases not matched to a gene: 9. Written as DNA, the CDR3 is TGTGCCAGTAGTATATCCGCCAGGGGGATATCAGATACGCAGTATTTT. Its protein is CASSISARGISDTQYF.

This clone was seen only once. This chain connects TRBV12-5 to TRBJ2-7; D may be TRBD1 (6 bases). Germline CDR1 is LGHNT and CDR2 is FRNRAP. Trimming stripped 6 bases from V and 3 bases from J, with 12 bases between. The length of the CDR3 is 13 residues. For the CDR3, the DNA is TGTGCTAGTGGGCTGACAGGTTTCTACGAGCAGTACTTC. Translation gives CASGLTGFYEQYF.

V gene TRBV18 combines with J gene TRBJ1-4; 7 bases align to TRBD1. Germline loops: CDR1 KGHSH, CDR2 LQKENI. The CDR3 has 16 residues. V lost 2 bases, J lost 4 bases, and 7 bases stayed unmatched. In nucleotides, the CDR3 is TGTGCCAGCTCACCATTTGACAGGGCCTTTAATGAAAAACTGTTTTTT. Translating it yields CASSPFDRAFNEKLFF.

This chain joins TRBV27 and TRBJ2-7, with 9 bases aligning to TRBD2. From germline, CDR1 is MNHEY and CDR2 SMNVEV (reference sequence). With 4 bases clipped from V and 5 bases from J, the junction kept 9 bases outside the gene matches. The length of the CDR3 is 15 residues. The CDR3 is CASSSAGGARDEQYF. The DNA of the CDR3 is TGTGCCAGCAGTTCCGCGGGGGGGGCTCGAGACGAGCAGTACTTC.

This clone appeared a single time. This rearrangement joins TRBV9 to TRBJ1-6; TRBD1 is a possible D gene (6 bases). Looked up from germline, CDR1 is SGDLS and CDR2 is YYNGEE. V lost 4 bases and J lost 9, with 17 bases in between. The CDR3 consists of 15 residues. The CDR3 protein is CASSSAGTSASPLHF. CDR3 DNA sequence: TGTGCCAGCAGCTCTGCCGGGACATCGGCTTCACCCCTCCACTTT.

V is TRBV11-3 and J is TRBJ1-4; D is unresolved. CDR1 and CDR2 from the germline V gene are SGHNT and YENEEA. There are 15 residues in the CDR3. V shed 6 bases and J shed 0 bases, with 11 bases lying between them. The CDR3 DNA follows: TGTGCCAGCAGTCATGCGATAGCAACTAATGAAAAACTGTTTTTT. Translated, it gives CASSHAIATNEKLFF.

The chain links TRBV19 to TRBJ2-3, with TRBD2 matching over 11 bases. The ends lost 9 bases at V and 5 bases at J; junction bases unmatched: 10. CDR1 is LNHDA and CDR2 is SQIVND in the germline V gene (reference sequence). The CDR3 is 15 residues long. In DNA form, the CDR3 reads TGTGCCAGCCATAGCGGGGGGGCCGTACGAGATACGCAGTATTTT. This encodes CASHSGGAVRDTQYF.

This CDR3 is CASSLGAKLITDTQYF. CDR3 nucleotides: TGTGCCAGCAGCTTAGGTGCAAAACTTATCACAGATACGCAGTATTTT. The chain carries TRBV7-2 and TRBJ2-3; unclear D gene. Germline assignment: CDR1 SGHTA and CDR2 FQGNSA. CDR3 length: 16 amino acids. V was clipped by 1 base and J by 2 bases, with 13 bases between them.